The clone carrying this T cell receptor beta chain came up a few times. Its antigen is unidentified. This CDR3 is 15 amino acids long. V gave up 0 bases and J gave up 0 bases, with 8 bases separating them. Germline V lookup: CDR1 LNHNV, CDR2 YYDKDF (reference sequence). This sample is part of a study of post-analysis software for immune sequencing data. Background on the study: The disease courses spanned relapsing-remitting, secondary progressive and progressive-relapsing forms of multiple sclerosis.

Each TCR beta cDNA library carried unique molecular identifiers. TCRdb reprocessed the PCR reads via MiXCR and lists one record per CDR3 protein. There are about 540,000 distinct CDR3 sequences in the sample; approximately 31% occur only once, and about 6% lies in the top ten. Study-level results: Those samples that were prepared in the same batch co-clustered strongly by F measure. The study found TRBV5-6, TRBV5-1 and TRBV20-1 among five TRBV segments more frequent in patients than controls.

The chain uses TRBV15 and TRBJ2-5, with D perhaps TRBD1 (5 bases). The sample consisted of blood. This sequence originates from a girl aged 2-17 years with multiple sclerosis. The CDR3 nucleotides read TGTGCCACCAGCAGAGAGCCAGGGTACCAAGAGACCCAGTACTTC. This sequence encodes CATSREPGYQETQYF.